A single sample gave rise to the 26 T cell receptor beta chains below, sequenced in a study of OX40 agonist ivuxolimab in advanced cancers. Profiling relied on immunoSEQ multiplex PCR, and the TCRdb table lists in-frame clones only, not all of them. The table records roughly 56,000 clones, around 82% of them present only once. This sample comprised CD4+ or CD8+ T cells sorted from blood, obtained in a trial of the OX40 agonist ivuxolimab. The receptors come from an adult with an advanced solid tumor such as melanoma, head and neck, liver or kidney cancer.

This chain connects TRBV6-6 to TRBJ1-1; D is ambiguous. The CDR3 runs to 14 residues. V lost 6 bases and J 0 bases, leaving 11 bases between the germline ends. Per germline, CDR1 MNHNY and CDR2 SVGAGI (reference sequence). The CDR3 coding sequence is TGTGCCAGCAGGCGCGGCAGGATGAACACTGAAGCTTTCTTT. Its translation: CASRRGRMNTEAFF.

This sequence joins TRBV28 and TRBJ2-6, with D unclear. The germline CDR1 and CDR2 sequences are MDHEN and SYDVKM. V was trimmed by 7 bases and J by 12 bases, leaving 13 bases between them. This CDR3 contains 12 residues. CDR3 DNA: TGTGCCAGCATGACCCCGGCTACCGTCCTGACTTTC. It specifies CASMTPATVLTF.

V gene TRBV14 combines with J gene TRBJ1-5; D gene uncertain. The CDR3 loop spans 15 amino acids. CDR1 SGHDN and CDR2 FVKESK come from the germline V gene. Trimming removed 0 bases at V and 3 bases at J, with 9 bases between. The CDR3 reads CASSQDTANNQPQHF. The CDR3 DNA reads TGTGCCAGCAGCCAAGATACAGCGAACAATCAGCCCCAGCATTTT. Combining the CDR3 with reference TRBV14 and TRBJ1-5 gives the whole variable domain EAGVTQFPSHSVIEKGQTVTLRCDPISGHDNLYWYRRVMGKEIKFLLHFVKESKQDESGMPNNRFLAERTGGTYSTLKVQPAELEDSGVYFCASSQDTANNQPQHFGDGTRLSIL.

The chain carries TRBV6-6 and TRBJ2-7, with unresolved D. V lost 0 bases, J lost 2 bases, and 11 bases lay in between. CDR3 size: 15 residues. Germline V lookup: CDR1 MNHNY, CDR2 SVGAGI (reference sequence). CDR3 region: CASSYSFGRTYEQYF. The CDR3 DNA reads as TGTGCCAGCAGTTACTCCTTTGGTCGGACCTACGAGCAGTACTTC.

In its sample, this clone was seen a few times. The rearrangement uses TRBV4-3 and TRBJ1-1; maybe TRBD1 (5 bases). The CDR3 spans 16 residues. Germline CDR1 is LGHNA and CDR2 is YSLEER. Trimming took off 2 bases at V and 2 bases at J, with 15 bases between the two ends. The CDR3 DNA reads TGCGCCAGCAGCCAATACTACCAGGGACTAAACACTGAAGCTTTCTTT. Its protein is CASSQYYQGLNTEAFF.

The chain couples TRBV7-3 to TRBJ2-6; no clear D gene. Trimming removed 6 bases from V and 0 bases from J, with 12 bases in between. Germline V gene sequence: CDR1 SGHTA, CDR2 FQGTGA. The CDR3 spans 16 residues. Written as DNA, the CDR3 is TGTGCCAGCAGGAGCAGCGTCAGCTCTGGGGCCAACGTCCTGACTTTC. As protein: CASRSSVSSGANVLTF.

V gene TRBV7-9 combines with J gene TRBJ2-1; 11 nucleotides agree with TRBD2. This CDR3 has 15 residues. CDR1 is SEHNR, CDR2 FQNEAQ, per germline (reference sequence). With V trimmed by 1 base and J by 8 bases, 4 bases remained unmatched. The CDR3 region has the DNA TGTGCCAGCAGCTTAGGGCTAGCGGGAGGCGATGAGCAGTTCTTC. Translation gives CASSLGLAGGDEQFF.

The chain joins TRBV7-2 to TRBJ1-5; no clear D. The length of the CDR3 is 14 residues. Trimming left V 5 bases short and J 7 bases short, with 15 bases between. Germline CDR1 is SGHTA and CDR2 is FQGNSA. The CDR3 region is CASSPEALGQPQHF. Here the CDR3 DNA reads TGTGCCAGCAGCCCCGAGGCCCTGGGCCAGCCCCAGCATTTT. Together with reference TRBV7-2 and TRBJ1-5, the CDR3 gives the full variable domain: GAGVSQSPSNKVTEKGKDVELRCDPISGHTALYWYRQSLGQGLEFLIYFQGNSAPDKSGLPSDRFSAERTGGSVSTLTIQRTQQEDSAVYLCASSPEALGQPQHFGDGTRLSIL.

In its sample, this clone was seen a few times. The rearrangement links TRBV18 to TRBJ1-1; D uncertain. Germline V gene lookup returns CDR1 KGHSH and CDR2 LQKENI. Deletions cut 5 bases from V and 2 bases from J, with 15 bases between. This CDR3 is built from 15 residues. This CDR3 reads CASSSDAGYNTEAFF. The CDR3, as DNA: TGTGCCAGCTCATCCGATGCGGGTTACAACACTGAAGCTTTCTTT.

The chain links TRBV29-1 to TRBJ2-7; 9 positions agree with TRBD1. The CDR3 totals 15 residues. V shed 2 bases and J 2 bases; nucleotides not matched to a gene: 7. The germline gives CDR1 SQVTM, CDR2 ANQGSEA. The CDR3 nucleotides are TGCAGCGTTGAAAAAAGGGGGACAGGGACCTACGAGCAGTACTTC. Amino acid sequence: CSVEKRGTGTYEQYF.

A single count supports this clone. The V gene is TRBV5-4, the J gene TRBJ1-1; D unresolved. Germline values: CDR1 SGHNT, CDR2 YYREEE (reference sequence). V lost 1 base, J lost 4 bases, and 11 bases lay in between. The CDR3 spans 14 residues. CDR3 coding DNA: TGTGCCAGCAGCTTGTCATGGACGAGCACTGAAGCTTTCTTT. Its protein product is CASSLSWTSTEAFF.

The V gene is TRBV30, the J gene TRBJ1-3, with D hard to call. Trimming stripped 2 bases from V and 0 bases from J, with 17 bases between. The CDR3 has 17 residues. Germline CDR1 GTSNPN, CDR2 SVGIG (reference sequence). The CDR3, as DNA: TGTGCCTGGAGTCCTTTCGGGCAGACTTTCTCTGGAAACACCATATATTTT. It yields the protein CAWSPFGQTFSGNTIYF. Looking up the rest from reference TRBV30 and TRBJ1-3 gives the full variable domain: SQTIHQWPATLVQPVGSPLSLECTVEGTSNPNLYWYRQAAGRGLQLLFYSVGIGQISSEVPQNLSASRPQDRQFILSSKKLLLSDSGFYLCAWSPFGQTFSGNTIYFGEGSWLTVV.

This clone was counted only a few times. J is TRBJ1-1 and V is TRBV25-1, with a weak D call TRBD1 (5 bases). Germline V lookup: CDR1 MGHDK, CDR2 SYGVNS. With 1 base removed from V and 6 bases from J, the gap between germline ends came to 9 bases. CDR3 length equals 13 residues. The CDR3 loop reads CASSEWGRSEAFF. The CDR3 DNA is TGTGCCAGCAGTGAATGGGGCAGGTCTGAAGCTTTCTTT.

This sequence joins TRBV7-9 and TRBJ2-5, with 13 bases that match TRBD2. With 3 bases clipped from V and 0 bases from J, the junction kept 7 bases outside the gene matches. The germline V gene encodes CDR1 SEHNR and CDR2 FQNEAQ (reference sequence). The CDR3 spans 18 residues. In nucleotides, the CDR3 is TGTGCCAGCAGCTTTTACGGGACTAGCGGGGTCTACCAAGAGACCCAGTACTTC. This sequence encodes CASSFYGTSGVYQETQYF.

The chain carries TRBV19 and TRBJ1-1; a weak D match, TRBD1 (5 bases). CDR1 and CDR2 (germline): LNHDA, SQIVND (reference sequence). Trimming left V 3 bases short and J 3 bases short, with 11 bases between. The CDR3 covers 14 residues. CDR3 sequence: CASSIEGDYTEAFF. The CDR3 coding sequence is TGTGCCAGTAGTATTGAAGGGGATTACACTGAAGCTTTCTTT.

The chain carries TRBV15 and TRBJ1-1, with no clear D. Deletions cut 8 bases from V and 0 bases from J, with 13 bases between. The CDR3 contains 14 residues. Germline values: CDR1 LNHNV, CDR2 YYDKDF (reference sequence). CDR3 protein: CATGRRNVNTEAFF. The CDR3 DNA sequence: TGTGCCACCGGTAGACGGAATGTGAACACTGAAGCTTTCTTT. Full variable domain (missing parts from reference TRBV15 and TRBJ1-1): DAMVIQNPRYQVTQFGKPVTLSCSQTLNHNVMYWYQQKSSQAPKLLFHYYDKDFNNEADTPDNFQSRRPNTSFCFLDIRSPGLGDTAMYLCATGRRNVNTEAFFGQGTRLTVV.

The chain uses TRBV6-5 and TRBJ2-1; possibly TRBD2 for D (7 bases). The CDR3 totals 16 residues. Germline-derived CDR1 and CDR2 are MNHEY and SVGAGI. The V gene lost 0 bases and the J gene lost 5 bases, with 14 bases spanning the gap. In DNA, the CDR3 is TGTGCCAGCAGTTACTCGAGGGCGGGGGCTCACAATGAGCAGTTCTTC. Translation gives CASSYSRAGAHNEQFF.

J is TRBJ1-1 and V is TRBV6-5; no firm D call. The CDR3 consists of 14 residues. V lost 2 bases, J lost 1 base, and 8 bases lay in between. The germline V gene encodes CDR1 MNHEY and CDR2 SVGAGI. The CDR3 coding sequence is TGTGCCAGCAGTTACCGAGGGTGGAACACTGAAGCTTTCTTT. Protein sequence: CASSYRGWNTEAFF.

This clone showed up just once. The CDR3 coding sequence is TGTGCCAGCTCACCGTCGACAGGGAACGACGGCTACACCTTC. This gives the protein CASSPSTGNDGYTF. The rearrangement joins TRBV18 to TRBJ1-2; 7 bases align to TRBD1. CDR1 is KGHSH and CDR2 is LQKENI in the germline V gene. This CDR3 contains 14 residues. The trim removed 3 bases at V and 8 bases at J, leaving 9 bases unmatched.

V usage is TRBV7-2 and J usage is TRBJ2-1, with 10 bases matching TRBD1. Germline CDR1 and CDR2: SGHTA and FQGNSA. There are 15 residues in the CDR3. Unmatched junction bases numbered 6, after V lost 2 bases and J lost 8 bases. CDR3 loop: CASSLWGQGWDEQFF. The CDR3 DNA sequence: TGTGCCAGCAGCTTATGGGGACAGGGGTGGGATGAGCAGTTCTTC.

This chain links TRBV30 with TRBJ1-5; weak D call: TRBD1 (6 bases). The CDR3 is 13 amino acids. In germline, CDR1 is GTSNPN, CDR2 SVGIG (reference sequence). The V end was cut by 5 bases, the J end by 9 bases, with 17 bases between. CDR3 in DNA: TGTGCCTGGCGCGGGGGCCCCCGCGGGCCCCAGCATTTT. Translation gives CAWRGGPRGPQHF.

V and J are TRBV5-6 and TRBJ1-1; no firm D call. Germline CDR1 and CDR2: SGHDT and YYEEEE. Trimming took 4 bases from V and 6 from J, leaving 10 bases between them. This CDR3 contains 12 residues. CDR3 in amino acids: CASSTELSEAFF. The CDR3 DNA reads TGTGCCAGCAGCACGGAATTATCTGAAGCTTTCTTT.

This chain connects TRBV2 to TRBJ1-4; D perhaps matches TRBD1 (5 bases). This CDR3 region has 17 residues. CDR1 is SNHLY, CDR2 FYNNEI, per germline. V shed 7 bases and J shed 0 bases, with 18 bases lying between them. The CDR3 loop reads CASIRTRLSATNEKLFF. The DNA of the CDR3 is TGTGCCAGCATCAGGACAAGACTTTCTGCAACTAATGAAAAACTGTTTTTT.

V usage is TRBV28 and J usage is TRBJ2-7, with 10 bases matching TRBD1. The CDR3 has 15 residues. Germline V CDR1 and CDR2: MDHEN, SYDVKM. With V trimmed by 8 bases and J by 2 bases, 9 bases remained unmatched. In DNA form, the CDR3 reads TGTGCCAGCCGAAATCCCGGGACAGGGGCCTACGAGCAGTACTTC. Translation: CASRNPGTGAYEQYF.

The chain has TRBV7-2 and TRBJ1-3; maybe TRBD1 (5 bases). Looked up from germline, CDR1 is SGHTA and CDR2 is FQGNSA. Trimming shortened V by 1 base and J by 0 bases, and 16 bases separated the two germline ends. This CDR3 has 18 amino acids. The CDR3, as DNA: TGTGCCAGCAGCTTAGTCGGGGGGGTAACTTACTCTGGAAACACCATATATTTT. As protein: CASSLVGGVTYSGNTIYF.

The chain couples TRBV7-8 to TRBJ2-2; 7 bases match TRBD2. V dropped 5 bases and J dropped 5; count of bases not matched to a gene: 11. CDR3 size: 16 residues. Germline lookup yields CDR1 SGHVS and CDR2 FQNEAQ. The CDR3 DNA reads TGTGCCAGCAGCCTTGGGGGGAGGGCCGGGACCGGGGAGCTGTTTTTT. Translated, it gives CASSLGGRAGTGELFF.